The clone carrying this T cell receptor beta chain is a singleton in its sample. Data came from immunoSEQ multiplex PCR; TCRdb stores just in-frame clones and leaves some out. This table holds some 48,000 clones, over 90% found once. This CDR3 spans 14 amino acids. Per germline, CDR1 MNHEY and CDR2 SVGEGT. Deletions cut 1 base from V and 4 bases from J, with 11 bases between. The sample belongs to a study of control samples from healthy donors and cancer patients. The chain links TRBV6-2 or TRBV6-3 to TRBJ2-7, with D perhaps matching TRBD1 (5 bases). The TCR was taken from a woman between 50 and 59 years old with head and neck cancer. The sequenced material came from PBMCs. CDR3 nucleotides: TGTGCCAGCAGTTACTACTACCAGGGTTACGAGCAGTACTTC. This translates into CASSYYYQGYEQYF.